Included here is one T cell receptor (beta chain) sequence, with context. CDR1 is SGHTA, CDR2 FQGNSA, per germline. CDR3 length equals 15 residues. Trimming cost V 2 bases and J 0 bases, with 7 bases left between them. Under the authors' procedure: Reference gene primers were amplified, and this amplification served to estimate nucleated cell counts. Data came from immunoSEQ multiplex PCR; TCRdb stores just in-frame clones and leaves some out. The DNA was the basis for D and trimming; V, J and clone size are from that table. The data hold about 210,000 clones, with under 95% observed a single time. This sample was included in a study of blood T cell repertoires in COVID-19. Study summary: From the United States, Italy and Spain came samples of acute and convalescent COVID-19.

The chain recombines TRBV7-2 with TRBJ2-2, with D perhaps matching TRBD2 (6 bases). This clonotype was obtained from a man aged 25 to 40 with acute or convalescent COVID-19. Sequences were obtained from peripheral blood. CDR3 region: CASSLRLANTGELFF. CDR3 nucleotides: TGTGCCAGCAGCTTAAGACTAGCGAACACCGGGGAGCTGTTTTTT.